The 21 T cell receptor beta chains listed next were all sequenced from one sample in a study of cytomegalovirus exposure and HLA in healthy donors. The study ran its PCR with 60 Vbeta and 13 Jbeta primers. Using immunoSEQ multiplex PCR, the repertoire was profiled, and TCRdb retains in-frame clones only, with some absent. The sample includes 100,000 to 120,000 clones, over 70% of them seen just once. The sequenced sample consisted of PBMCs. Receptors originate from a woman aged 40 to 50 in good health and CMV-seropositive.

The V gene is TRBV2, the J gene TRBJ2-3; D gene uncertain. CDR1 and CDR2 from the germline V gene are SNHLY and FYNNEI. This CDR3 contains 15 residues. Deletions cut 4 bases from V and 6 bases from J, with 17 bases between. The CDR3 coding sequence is TGTGCCAGCAGTGGCCTGACATCAATTAGGGATACGCAGTATTTT. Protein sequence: CASSGLTSIRDTQYF.

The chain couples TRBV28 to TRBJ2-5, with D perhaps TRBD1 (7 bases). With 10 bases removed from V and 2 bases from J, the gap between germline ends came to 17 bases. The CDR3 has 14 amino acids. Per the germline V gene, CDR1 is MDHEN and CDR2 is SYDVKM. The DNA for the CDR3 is TGTGCCACCTTCCCGCGGGACAGACAAGAGACCCAGTACTTC. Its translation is CATFPRDRQETQYF.

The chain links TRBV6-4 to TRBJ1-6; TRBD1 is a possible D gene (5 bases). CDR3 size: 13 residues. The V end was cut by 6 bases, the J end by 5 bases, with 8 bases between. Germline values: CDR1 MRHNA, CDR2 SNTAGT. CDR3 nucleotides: TGTGCCAGCAGGGCCAGGGATAATTCACCCCTCCACTTT. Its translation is CASRARDNSPLHF.

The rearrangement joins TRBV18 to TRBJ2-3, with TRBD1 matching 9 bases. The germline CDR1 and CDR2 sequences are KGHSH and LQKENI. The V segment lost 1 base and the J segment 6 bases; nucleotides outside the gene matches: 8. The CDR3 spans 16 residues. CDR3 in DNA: TGTGCCAGCTCACCACTTTCGGGGACAGGGATCGATACGCAGTATTTT. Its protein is CASSPLSGTGIDTQYF. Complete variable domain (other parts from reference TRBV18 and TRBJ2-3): NAGVMQNPRHLVRRRGQEARLRCSPMKGHSHVYWYRQLPEEGLKFMVYLQKENIIDESGMPKERFSAEFPKEGPSILRIQQVVRGDSAAYFCASSPLSGTGIDTQYFGPGTRLTVL.

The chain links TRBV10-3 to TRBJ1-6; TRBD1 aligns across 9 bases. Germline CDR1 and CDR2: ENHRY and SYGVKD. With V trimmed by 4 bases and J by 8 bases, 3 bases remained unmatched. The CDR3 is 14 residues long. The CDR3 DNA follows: TGTGCCATCAGTGGGACAGGGGACGATTCACCCCTCCACTTT. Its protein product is CAISGTGDDSPLHF.

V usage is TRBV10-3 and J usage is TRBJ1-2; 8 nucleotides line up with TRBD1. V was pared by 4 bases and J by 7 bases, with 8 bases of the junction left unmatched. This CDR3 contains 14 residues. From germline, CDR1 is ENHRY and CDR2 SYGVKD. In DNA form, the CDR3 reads TGTGCCATCAGTGCACGGCAGGGGGCGAGTGGCTACACCTTC. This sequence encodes CAISARQGASGYTF.

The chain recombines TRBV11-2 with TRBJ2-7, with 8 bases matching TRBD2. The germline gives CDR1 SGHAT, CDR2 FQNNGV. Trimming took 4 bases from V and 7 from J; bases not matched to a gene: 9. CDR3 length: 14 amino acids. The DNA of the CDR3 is TGTGCCAGCAGCTCATTGCGGGAGGTGGGAGAGCAGTACTTC. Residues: CASSSLREVGEQYF.

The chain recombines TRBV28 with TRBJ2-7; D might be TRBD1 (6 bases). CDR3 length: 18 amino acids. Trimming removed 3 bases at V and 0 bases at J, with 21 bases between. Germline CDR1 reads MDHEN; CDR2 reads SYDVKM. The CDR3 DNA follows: TGTGCCAGCAGTTTGCACCTTGACCGGGACATAAGCTCCTACGAGCAGTACTTC. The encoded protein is CASSLHLDRDISSYEQYF.

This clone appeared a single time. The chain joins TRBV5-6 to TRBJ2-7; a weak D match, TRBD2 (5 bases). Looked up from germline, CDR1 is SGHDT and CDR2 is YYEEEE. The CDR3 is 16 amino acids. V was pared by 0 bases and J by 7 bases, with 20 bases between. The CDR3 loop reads CASSLGGVRAYDEQYF. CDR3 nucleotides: TGTGCCAGCAGCTTGGGGGGTGTGCGGGCCTACGATGAGCAGTACTTC.

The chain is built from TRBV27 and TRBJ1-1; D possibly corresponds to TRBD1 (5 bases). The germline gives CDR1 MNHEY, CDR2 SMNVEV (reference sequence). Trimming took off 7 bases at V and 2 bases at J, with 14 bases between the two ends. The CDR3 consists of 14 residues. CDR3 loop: CASNPGGGNTEAFF. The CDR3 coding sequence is TGTGCCAGCAACCCTGGGGGGGGAAACACTGAAGCTTTCTTT.

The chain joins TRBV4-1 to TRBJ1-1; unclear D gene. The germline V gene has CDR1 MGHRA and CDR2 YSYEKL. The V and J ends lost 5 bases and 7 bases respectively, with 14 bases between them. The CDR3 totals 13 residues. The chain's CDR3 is CASSRGRELEAFF. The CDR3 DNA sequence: TGCGCCAGCAGCAGAGGCCGGGAGCTTGAAGCTTTCTTT.

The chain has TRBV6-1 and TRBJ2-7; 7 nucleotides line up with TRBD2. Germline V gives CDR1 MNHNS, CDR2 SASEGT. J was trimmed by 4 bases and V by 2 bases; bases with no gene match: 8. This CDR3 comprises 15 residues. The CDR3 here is CASSERWGGEYEQYF. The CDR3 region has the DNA TGTGCCAGCAGTGAACGGTGGGGAGGGGAGTACGAGCAGTACTTC.

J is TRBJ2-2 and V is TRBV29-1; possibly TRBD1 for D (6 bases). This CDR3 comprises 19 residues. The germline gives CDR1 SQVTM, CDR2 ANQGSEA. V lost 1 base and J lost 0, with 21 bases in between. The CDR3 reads CSVEGRSGGQIPNTGELFF. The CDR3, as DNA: TGCAGCGTTGAAGGGAGAAGTGGTGGACAGATTCCGAACACCGGGGAGCTGTTTTTT.

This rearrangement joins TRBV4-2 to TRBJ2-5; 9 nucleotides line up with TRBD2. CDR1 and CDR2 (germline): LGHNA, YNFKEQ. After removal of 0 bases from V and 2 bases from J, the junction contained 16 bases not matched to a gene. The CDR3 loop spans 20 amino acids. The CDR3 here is CASSQEKEAGGRGSQETQYF. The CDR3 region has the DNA TGTGCCAGCAGCCAAGAAAAGGAAGCGGGGGGCCGGGGATCGCAAGAGACCCAGTACTTC.

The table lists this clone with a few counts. CDR3 loop: CASSFGQSWNTEAFF. For the CDR3, the DNA is TGTGCCAGCAGCTTCGGACAGAGTTGGAACACTGAAGCTTTCTTT. The V call is TRBV13, the J call TRBJ1-1, with TRBD1 as a possible D gene (6 bases). The CDR3 extends over 15 amino acids. Germline CDR1 and CDR2: PRHDT and FYEKMQ (reference sequence). V lost 3 bases, J lost 1 base, and 12 bases lay in between.

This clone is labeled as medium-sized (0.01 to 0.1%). CDR3 residues: CASSSEVGRNTDTQYF. The DNA for the CDR3 is TGTGCCAGCAGTTCCGAGGTGGGGAGGAACACAGATACGCAGTATTTT. The chain combines TRBV27 with TRBJ2-3; perhaps TRBD2 as D (6 bases). This CDR3 has 16 amino acids. Trimming left V 4 bases short and J 2 bases short, with 16 bases between. Germline V CDR1 and CDR2: MNHEY, SMNVEV (reference sequence).

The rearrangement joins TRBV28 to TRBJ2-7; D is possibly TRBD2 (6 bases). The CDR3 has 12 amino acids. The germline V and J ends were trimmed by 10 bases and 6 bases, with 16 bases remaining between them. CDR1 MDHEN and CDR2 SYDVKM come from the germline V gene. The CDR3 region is CATNEAGSEQYF. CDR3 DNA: TGTGCCACTAACGAGGCCGGGAGCGAGCAGTACTTC.

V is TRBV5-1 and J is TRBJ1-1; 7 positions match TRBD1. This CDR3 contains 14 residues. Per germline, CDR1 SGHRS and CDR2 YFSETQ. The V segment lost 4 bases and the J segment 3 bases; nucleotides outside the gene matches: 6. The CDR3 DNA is TGCGCCAGCAGCGGAGGACAGGCGCACACTGAAGCTTTCTTT. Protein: CASSGGQAHTEAFF.

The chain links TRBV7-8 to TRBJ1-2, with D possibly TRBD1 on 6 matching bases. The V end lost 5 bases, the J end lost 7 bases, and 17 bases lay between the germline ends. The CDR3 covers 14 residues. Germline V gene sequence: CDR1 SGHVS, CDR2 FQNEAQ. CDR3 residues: CASSPSAGEGGYTF. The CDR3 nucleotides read TGTGCCAGCAGCCCGTCCGCAGGGGAGGGTGGCTACACCTTC.

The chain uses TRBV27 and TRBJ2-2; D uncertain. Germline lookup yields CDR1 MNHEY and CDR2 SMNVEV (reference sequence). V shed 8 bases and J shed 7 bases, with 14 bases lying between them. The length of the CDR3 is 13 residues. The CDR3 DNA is TGTGCCAGCGGCCAGGTTGGATACGGGGAGCTGTTTTTT. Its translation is CASGQVGYGELFF.

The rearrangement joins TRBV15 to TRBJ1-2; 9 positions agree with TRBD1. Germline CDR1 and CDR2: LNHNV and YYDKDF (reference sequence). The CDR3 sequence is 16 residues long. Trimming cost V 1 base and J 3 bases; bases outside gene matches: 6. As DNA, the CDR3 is TGTGCCACCAGCAGAGGCGGGACAGGGATCGACTATGGCTACACCTTC. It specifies CATSRGGTGIDYGYTF.